This T cell receptor (beta chain) derives from a study of blood T cell repertoires in COVID-19. Study at large: PBMCs, B-cell-depleted T cells, or T cells were the source of the cDNA or gDNA that made up the material.

Followed longitudinally, the Seattle patients had been enrolled during active infection. The CDR3 length is 16 residues. The repertoire was sequenced with immunoSEQ multiplex PCR; TCRdb's copy has only in-frame clones and lacks some. The sample contains roughly 160,000 clones, roughly 84% of which appear only once. This sequence joins TRBV7-5 and TRBJ2-7; the table names TRBD1, a call not compared with the DNA. TRBV7-5 is a pseudogene segment. Sequenced material: peripheral blood. The TCR comes from a woman aged 50 to 60 with COVID-19, enrolled during active disease. The CDR3 protein is CVRSLSWDRATYEQYF. The CDR3 nucleotides are TGTGTCAGAAGCTTAAGTTGGGACAGGGCCACCTACGAGCAGTACTTC.